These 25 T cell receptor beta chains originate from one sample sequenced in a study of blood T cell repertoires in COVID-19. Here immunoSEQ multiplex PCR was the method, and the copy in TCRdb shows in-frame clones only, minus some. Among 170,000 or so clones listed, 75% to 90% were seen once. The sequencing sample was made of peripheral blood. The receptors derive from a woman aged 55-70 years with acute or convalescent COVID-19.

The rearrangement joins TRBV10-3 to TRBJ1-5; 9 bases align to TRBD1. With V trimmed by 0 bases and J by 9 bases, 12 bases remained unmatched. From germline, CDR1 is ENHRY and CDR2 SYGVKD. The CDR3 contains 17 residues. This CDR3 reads CAISESEGQGPRRPQHF. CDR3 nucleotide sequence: TGTGCCATCAGTGAGTCTGAGGGACAGGGCCCCCGGCGGCCCCAGCATTTT.

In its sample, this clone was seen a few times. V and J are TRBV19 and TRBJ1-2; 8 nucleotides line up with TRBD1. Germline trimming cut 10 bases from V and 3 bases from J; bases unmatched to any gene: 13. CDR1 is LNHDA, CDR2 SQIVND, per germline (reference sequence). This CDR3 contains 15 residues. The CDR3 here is CATAKQGALDYGYTF. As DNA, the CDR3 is TGTGCCACCGCCAAGCAGGGGGCTTTGGACTATGGCTACACCTTC.

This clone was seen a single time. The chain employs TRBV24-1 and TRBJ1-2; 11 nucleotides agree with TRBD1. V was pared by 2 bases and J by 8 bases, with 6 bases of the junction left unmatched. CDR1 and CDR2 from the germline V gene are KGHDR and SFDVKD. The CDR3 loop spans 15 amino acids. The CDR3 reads CATSDSDRGLGGYTF. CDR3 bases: TGTGCCACCAGTGATTCGGACAGGGGGCTGGGAGGCTACACCTTC.

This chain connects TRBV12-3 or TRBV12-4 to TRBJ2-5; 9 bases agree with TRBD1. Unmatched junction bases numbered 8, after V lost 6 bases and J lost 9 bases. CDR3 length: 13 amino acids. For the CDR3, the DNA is TGTGCCAGCAGCGCGGGACAGGGATCGGCCCAGTACTTC. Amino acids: CASSAGQGSAQYF.

CDR3 loop: CASSLTLRVSGELFF. CDR3 nucleotide sequence: TGTGCCAGCAGCTTAACACTGAGGGTTAGCGGGGAGCTGTTTTTT. The rearrangement joins TRBV7-3 to TRBJ2-2, with D possibly being TRBD2 (5 bases). From germline, CDR1 is SGHTA and CDR2 FQGTGA. Deletions cut 0 bases from V and 7 bases from J, with 12 bases between. This CDR3 is 15 amino acids long.

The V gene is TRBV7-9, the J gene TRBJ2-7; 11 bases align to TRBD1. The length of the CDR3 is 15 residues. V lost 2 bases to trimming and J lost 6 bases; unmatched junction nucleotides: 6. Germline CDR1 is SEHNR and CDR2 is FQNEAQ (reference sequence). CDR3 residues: CASSLTWTGGGEQYF. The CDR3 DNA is TGTGCCAGCAGCTTAACCTGGACAGGGGGCGGCGAGCAGTACTTC.

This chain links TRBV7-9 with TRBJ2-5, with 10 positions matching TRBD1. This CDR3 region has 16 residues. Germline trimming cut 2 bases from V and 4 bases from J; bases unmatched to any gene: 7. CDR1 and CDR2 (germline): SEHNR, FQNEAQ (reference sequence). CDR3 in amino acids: CASSLFLDRGRETQYF. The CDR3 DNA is TGTGCCAGCAGCTTATTCCTCGACAGGGGGCGAGAGACCCAGTACTTC. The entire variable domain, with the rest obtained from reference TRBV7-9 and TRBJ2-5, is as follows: DTGVSQNPRHKITKRGQNVTFRCDPISEHNRLYWYRQTLGQGPEFLTYFQNEAQLEKSRLLSDRFSAERPKGSFSTLEIQRTEQGDSAMYLCASSLFLDRGRETQYFGPGTRLLVL.

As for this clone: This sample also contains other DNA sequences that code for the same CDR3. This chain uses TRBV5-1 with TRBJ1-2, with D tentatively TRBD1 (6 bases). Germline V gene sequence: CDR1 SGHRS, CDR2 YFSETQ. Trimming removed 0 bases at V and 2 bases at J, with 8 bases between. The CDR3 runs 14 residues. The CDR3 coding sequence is TGCGCCAGCAGCTTGGGGGACACGAACTATGGCTACACCTTC. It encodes CASSLGDTNYGYTF.

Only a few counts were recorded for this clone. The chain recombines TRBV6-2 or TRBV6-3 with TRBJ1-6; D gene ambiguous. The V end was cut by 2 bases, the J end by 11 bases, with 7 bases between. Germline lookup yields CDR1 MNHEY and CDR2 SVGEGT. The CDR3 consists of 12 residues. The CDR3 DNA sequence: TGTGCCAGCAGTTACGCCCGGGCACCCCTCCACTTT. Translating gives CASSYARAPLHF.

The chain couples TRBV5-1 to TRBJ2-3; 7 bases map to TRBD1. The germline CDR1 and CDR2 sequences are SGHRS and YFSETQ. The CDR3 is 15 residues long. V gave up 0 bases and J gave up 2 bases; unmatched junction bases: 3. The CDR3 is CASSLDRGYTDTQYF. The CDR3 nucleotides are TGCGCCAGCAGCTTGGACAGGGGCTACACAGATACGCAGTATTTT.

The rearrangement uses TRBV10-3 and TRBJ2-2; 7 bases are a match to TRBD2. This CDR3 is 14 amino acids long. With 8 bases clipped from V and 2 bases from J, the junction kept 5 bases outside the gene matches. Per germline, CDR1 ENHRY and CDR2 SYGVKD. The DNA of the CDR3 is TGTGCCATCCAGACTAGCTTTAACACCGGGGAGCTGTTTTTT. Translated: CAIQTSFNTGELFF.

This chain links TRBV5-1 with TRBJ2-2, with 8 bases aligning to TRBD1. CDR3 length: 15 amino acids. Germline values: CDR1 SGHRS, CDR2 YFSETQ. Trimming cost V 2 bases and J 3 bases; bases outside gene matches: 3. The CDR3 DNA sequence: TGCGCCAGCAGCTTTCAGGGGGCCGACACCGGGGAGCTGTTTTTT. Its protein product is CASSFQGADTGELFF.

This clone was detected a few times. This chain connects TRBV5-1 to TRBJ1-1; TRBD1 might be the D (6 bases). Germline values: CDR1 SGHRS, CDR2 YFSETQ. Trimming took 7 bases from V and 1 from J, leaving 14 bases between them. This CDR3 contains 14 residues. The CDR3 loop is CASSPLDRNTEAFF. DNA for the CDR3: TGCGCCAGCTCCCCTTTGGACAGGAACACTGAAGCTTTCTTT.

Written as DNA, the CDR3 is TGTGCCAGCAGGCCCCCGGGGATGAACACTGAAGCTTTCTTT. Protein: CASRPPGMNTEAFF. The chain is built from TRBV6-5 and TRBJ1-1; no clear D. CDR3 length: 14 residues. Trimming cost V 6 bases and J 0 bases, with 11 bases left between them. CDR1 and CDR2 (germline): MNHEY, SVGAGI.

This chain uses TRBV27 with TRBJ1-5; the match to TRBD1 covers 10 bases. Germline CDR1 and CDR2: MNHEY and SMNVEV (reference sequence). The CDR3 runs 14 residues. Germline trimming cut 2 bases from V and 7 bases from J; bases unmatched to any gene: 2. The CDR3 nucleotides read TGTGCCAGCAGTTTAGGGACAGGGGAGCAGCCCCAGCATTTT. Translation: CASSLGTGEQPQHF.

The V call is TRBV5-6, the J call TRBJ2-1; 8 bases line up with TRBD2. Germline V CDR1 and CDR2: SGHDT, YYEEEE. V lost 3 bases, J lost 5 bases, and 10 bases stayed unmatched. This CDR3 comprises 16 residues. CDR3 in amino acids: CASSSTISGVHNEQFF. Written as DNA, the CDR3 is TGTGCCAGCAGCTCGACAATTAGCGGGGTGCACAATGAGCAGTTCTTC.

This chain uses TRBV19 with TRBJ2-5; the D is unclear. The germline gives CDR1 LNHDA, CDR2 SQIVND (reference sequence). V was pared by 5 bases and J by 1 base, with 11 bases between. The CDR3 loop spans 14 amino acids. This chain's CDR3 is CASSPPYPQETQYF. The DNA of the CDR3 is TGTGCCAGTAGTCCCCCCTACCCCCAAGAGACCCAGTACTTC.

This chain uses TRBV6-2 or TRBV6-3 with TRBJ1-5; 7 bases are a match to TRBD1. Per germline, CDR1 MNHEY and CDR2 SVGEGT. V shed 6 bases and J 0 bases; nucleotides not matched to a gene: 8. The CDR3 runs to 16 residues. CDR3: CASSRGQTDSNQPQHF. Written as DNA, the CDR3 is TGTGCCAGCAGCCGGGGACAGACAGATAGCAATCAGCCCCAGCATTTT.

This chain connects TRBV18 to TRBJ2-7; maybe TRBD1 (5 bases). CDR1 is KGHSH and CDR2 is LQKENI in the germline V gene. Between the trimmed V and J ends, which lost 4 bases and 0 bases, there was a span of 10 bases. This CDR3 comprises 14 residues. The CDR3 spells CASSLGVDSYEQYF. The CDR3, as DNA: TGTGCCAGCTCACTAGGGGTTGACTCCTACGAGCAGTACTTC.

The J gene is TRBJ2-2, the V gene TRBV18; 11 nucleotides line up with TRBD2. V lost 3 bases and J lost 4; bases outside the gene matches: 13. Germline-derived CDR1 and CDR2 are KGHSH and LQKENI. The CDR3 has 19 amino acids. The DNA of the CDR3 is TGTGCCAGCTCACCCTCAGATTCGGAACTAGCGGGGGCCACCGGGGAGCTGTTTTTT. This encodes CASSPSDSELAGATGELFF.

In nucleotides, the CDR3 is TGTGCCAGCAGCCAAGCTGTGACAGAAGAAGATACGCAGTATTTT. It encodes CASSQAVTEEDTQYF. This rearrangement joins TRBV4-2 to TRBJ2-3; D is possibly TRBD1 (5 bases). This CDR3 contains 15 residues. Between the trimmed V and J ends, which lost 1 base and 5 bases, there was a span of 13 bases. Germline V CDR1 and CDR2: LGHNA, YNFKEQ.

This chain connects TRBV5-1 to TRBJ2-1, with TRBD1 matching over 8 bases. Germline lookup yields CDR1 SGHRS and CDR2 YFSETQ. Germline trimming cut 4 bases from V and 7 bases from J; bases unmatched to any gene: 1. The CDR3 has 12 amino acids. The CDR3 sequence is CASSNRGNEQFF. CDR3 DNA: TGCGCCAGCAGCAACAGGGGGAATGAGCAGTTCTTC.

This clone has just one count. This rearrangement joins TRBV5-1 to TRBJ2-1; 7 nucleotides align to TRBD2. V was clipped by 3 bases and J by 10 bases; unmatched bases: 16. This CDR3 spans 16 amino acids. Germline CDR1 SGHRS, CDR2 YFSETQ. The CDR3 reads CASSSNGGLAVKEQFF. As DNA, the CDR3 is TGCGCCAGCAGCTCCAACGGGGGTCTAGCGGTCAAGGAGCAGTTCTTC.

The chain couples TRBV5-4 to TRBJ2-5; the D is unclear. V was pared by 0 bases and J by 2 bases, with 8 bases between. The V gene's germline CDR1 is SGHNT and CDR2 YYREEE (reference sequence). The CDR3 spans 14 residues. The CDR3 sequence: CASSLGLAQETQYF. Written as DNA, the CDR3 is TGTGCCAGCAGCTTGGGGTTAGCACAAGAGACCCAGTACTTC. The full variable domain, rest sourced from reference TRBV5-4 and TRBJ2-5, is ETGVTQSPTHLIKTRGQQVTLRCSSQSGHNTVSWYQQALGQGPQFIFQYYREEENGRGNFPPRFSGLQFPNYSSELNVNALELDDSALYLCASSLGLAQETQYFGPGTRLLVL.

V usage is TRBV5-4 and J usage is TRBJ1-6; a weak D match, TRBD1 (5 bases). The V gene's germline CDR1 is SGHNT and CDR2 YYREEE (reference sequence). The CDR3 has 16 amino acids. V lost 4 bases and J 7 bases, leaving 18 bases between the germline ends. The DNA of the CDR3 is TGTGCCAGCAGCCCGGGAGGGAGGGGAGAGAATTCACCCCTCCACTTT. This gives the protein CASSPGGRGENSPLHF.